The text below deals with one T cell receptor (beta chain). What it recognizes is unknown. Time point specified: pretreatment peripheral blood. Peripheral blood mononuclear cells were collected from every patient before and during treatment, yielding between 1 and 8 samples per patient. A spike-in of synthetic TCR analog templates was added to each PCR. TCRdb's copy holds only in-frame clones and misses some; the assay was immunoSEQ multiplex PCR. The sample records about 81,000 clones, 89% being singletons. The sample belongs to a study of PD-L1 blockade in urothelial cancer. General study findings and limits: By 3 weeks, tumor-associated blood clones had expanded more in durable-benefit patients.

This sample comprised PBMCs, obtained around atezolizumab (anti-PD-L1) treatment. The sequence was obtained from a woman of 80 years or more with urothelial cancer.

CDR3 residues: CASSMGGYQPQHF. The CDR3, as DNA: TGTGCCAGTAGTATGGGGGGATACCAGCCCCAGCATTTT. This sequence joins TRBV19 and TRBJ1-5; a weak D match, TRBD1 (5 bases). Trimming stripped 3 bases from V and 7 bases from J, with 10 bases between. The germline V gene has CDR1 LNHDA and CDR2 SQIVND (reference sequence). This CDR3 spans 13 amino acids.